These T cell receptor beta chains were read from a single sample in a study of blood T cell repertoires in COVID-19. Repertoires were generated with immunoSEQ multiplex PCR, while TCRdb's copy carries only in-frame clones and drops some. Of approximately 300,000 clones listed, approximately 87% were seen once; the top ten hold roughly 4%. The source material was peripheral blood. These receptors were collected from a woman aged 45-65 years with active or convalescent COVID-19. The CDR3 runs from the conserved cysteine through the conserved F or W. D genes are given only for firm matches. Clone size appears in some rows only: once, few, many, or a class for an expanded clone.

v_call: TRBV6-1
d_call: .
j_call: TRBJ1-2
clone_size: .
cdr3_nt: TGTGCCAGCAGTGAAGGTCGGGGAGGAAACTATGGCTACACCTTC
cdr3_aa: CASSEGRGGNYGYTF

v_call: TRBV7-6
d_call: TRBD2
j_call: TRBJ2-7
clone_size: .
cdr3_nt: TGTGCCAGCAGCCTACTAGCGGATAGCTCCTACGAGCAGTACTTC
cdr3_aa: CASSLLADSSYEQYF

v_call: TRBV4-2
d_call: TRBD2
j_call: TRBJ2-1
clone_size: .
cdr3_nt: TGTGCCAGCAGCCGACAGGTTGAGCGGGGGGGCAGCTACAATGAGCAGTTCTTC
cdr3_aa: CASSRQVERGGSYNEQFF

v_call: TRBV6-5
d_call: .
j_call: TRBJ2-1
clone_size: .
cdr3_nt: TGTGCCAGCAGCCTTACCGGGAGCTCCTACAATGAGCAGTTCTTC
cdr3_aa: CASSLTGSSYNEQFF

v_call: TRBV5-1
d_call: .
j_call: TRBJ2-7
clone_size: .
cdr3_nt: TGCGCCAGCAAAGGCTCCCACGGGTCCTACGAGCAGTACTTC
cdr3_aa: CASKGSHGSYEQYF

v_call: TRBV4-3
d_call: TRBD1
j_call: TRBJ1-2
clone_size: .
cdr3_nt: TGCGCCAGCAGCCAAGAGCCCCCTGACAGGGGACGTTATGGCTACACCTTC
cdr3_aa: CASSQEPPDRGRYGYTF

v_call: TRBV29-1
d_call: .
j_call: TRBJ2-7
clone_size: .
cdr3_nt: TGCAGCGCCGGTGGGGGGTTGGATAACAGCTACGAGCAGTACTTC
cdr3_aa: CSAGGGLDNSYEQYF

v_call: TRBV19
d_call: TRBD2
j_call: TRBJ2-7
clone_size: .
cdr3_nt: TGTGCCAGTAGTCTTTACGGACTAGCGGGGGGGCTGCGCGAGCAGTACTTC
cdr3_aa: CASSLYGLAGGLREQYF

v_call: TRBV3-1/TRBV3-2
d_call: .
j_call: TRBJ1-2
clone_size: once
cdr3_nt: TGTGCCAGCAGCCAACCGCACCAGGGAAGCTACACCTTC
cdr3_aa: CASSQPHQGSYTF

v_call: TRBV7-2
d_call: TRBD1
j_call: TRBJ1-5
clone_size: .
cdr3_nt: TGTGCCAGCAGCTTCGGGACAGGGGGGCAGCCCCAGCATTTT
cdr3_aa: CASSFGTGGQPQHF

v_call: TRBV5-1
d_call: TRBD2
j_call: TRBJ2-1
clone_size: .
cdr3_nt: TGCGCCAGCAGCTTGGTTCCCGGGAGGGGGAACAATGAGCAGTTCTTC
cdr3_aa: CASSLVPGRGNNEQFF

v_call: TRBV6-5
d_call: .
j_call: TRBJ1-4
clone_size: .
cdr3_nt: TGTGCCAGCAGTTACTCCGCCTGGGGGGAGAATGAAAAACTGTTTTTT
cdr3_aa: CASSYSAWGENEKLFF

v_call: TRBV27
d_call: .
j_call: TRBJ2-7
clone_size: once
cdr3_nt: TGTGCCACCAGGGGCCTAACCTACGAGCAGTACTTC
cdr3_aa: CATRGLTYEQYF

v_call: TRBV7-2
d_call: .
j_call: TRBJ2-5
clone_size: once
cdr3_nt: TGTGCCAGCAGCGTCATGGGGGGTAGAGAGACCCAGTACTTC
cdr3_aa: CASSVMGGRETQYF

v_call: TRBV19
d_call: .
j_call: TRBJ1-4
clone_size: .
cdr3_nt: TGTGCCAGTAGTACTCTCCGGGACTTTAATGAAAAACTGTTTTTT
cdr3_aa: CASSTLRDFNEKLFF

v_call: TRBV7-9
d_call: .
j_call: TRBJ1-2
clone_size: .
cdr3_nt: TGTGCCAGCAGCTTAGGGACAGCGATGGGAGGCTACACCTTC
cdr3_aa: CASSLGTAMGGYTF

v_call: TRBV19
d_call: .
j_call: TRBJ1-1
clone_size: .
cdr3_nt: TGTGCCAGTAGTATAGCGAGCAAATTGAACACTGAAGCTTTCTTT
cdr3_aa: CASSIASKLNTEAFF

v_call: TRBV27
d_call: .
j_call: TRBJ2-2
clone_size: .
cdr3_nt: TGTGCCAGCAGCTTCCTTAAACAGGGAACCAACACCGGGGAGCTGTTTTTT
cdr3_aa: CASSFLKQGTNTGELFF

v_call: TRBV18
d_call: .
j_call: TRBJ1-1
clone_size: few
cdr3_nt: TGTGCCAGCTCACCCCTGGAACACGGGGCTGAAGCTTTCTTT
cdr3_aa: CASSPLEHGAEAFF

v_call: TRBV28
d_call: .
j_call: TRBJ1-1
clone_size: .
cdr3_nt: TGTGCCAGCAGTTTTAGTGGCAGGGCGGCTTTCTTT
cdr3_aa: CASSFSGRAAFF

v_call: TRBV19
d_call: .
j_call: TRBJ1-1
clone_size: .
cdr3_nt: TGTGCCAGTAGTATCTCCAGGAACACTGAAGCTTTCTTT
cdr3_aa: CASSISRNTEAFF

v_call: TRBV5-4
d_call: TRBD2
j_call: TRBJ2-7
clone_size: .
cdr3_nt: TGTGCCAGCAGCTTGGGCAGCGGGAGCTCCTACGAGCAGTACTTC
cdr3_aa: CASSLGSGSSYEQYF

v_call: TRBV9
d_call: TRBD1
j_call: TRBJ1-6
clone_size: once
cdr3_nt: TGTGCCAGCAGCACCGGGACAGGGGTATCCTATAATTCACCCCTCCACTTT
cdr3_aa: CASSTGTGVSYNSPLHF

v_call: TRBV28
d_call: TRBD1
j_call: TRBJ1-2
clone_size: .
cdr3_nt: TGTGCCAGCAGTACTATAGGGGACAGGGCAAGCTATGGCTACACCTTC
cdr3_aa: CASSTIGDRASYGYTF

v_call: TRBV7-2
d_call: TRBD1
j_call: TRBJ1-1
clone_size: .
cdr3_nt: TGTGCCAGCAGCTTGGACAGGGGGCTGAACACTGAAGCTTTCTTT
cdr3_aa: CASSLDRGLNTEAFF

v_call: TRBV7-3
d_call: .
j_call: TRBJ2-3
clone_size: .
cdr3_nt: TGTGCCAGCAGCTCCACAGGGTCAGATACGCAGTATTTT
cdr3_aa: CASSSTGSDTQYF

v_call: TRBV7-3
d_call: TRBD2
j_call: TRBJ2-5
clone_size: .
cdr3_nt: TGTGCCAGCAGCCCTACAGGGACTAGCGGGGGTAGGGAGACCCAGTACTTC
cdr3_aa: CASSPTGTSGGRETQYF

v_call: TRBV7-2
d_call: TRBD1
j_call: TRBJ2-7
clone_size: once
cdr3_nt: TGTGCCAGCAGCCCTGGGGACAGTTACTACGAGCAGTACTTC
cdr3_aa: CASSPGDSYYEQYF

v_call: TRBV7-9
d_call: TRBD1
j_call: TRBJ1-4
clone_size: .
cdr3_nt: TGTGCCAGCAGCGGGGGACAGGAAGGTTTAGGTGAAAAACTGTTTTTT
cdr3_aa: CASSGGQEGLGEKLFF

v_call: TRBV25-1
d_call: .
j_call: TRBJ2-1
clone_size: .
cdr3_nt: TGTGCCAGCAGTGAAACCCGACAAAGAGTGAATGAGCAGTTCTTC
cdr3_aa: CASSETRQRVNEQFF

v_call: TRBV7-2
d_call: TRBD1
j_call: TRBJ2-7
clone_size: few
cdr3_nt: TGTGCCAGCAGCTTCCACACACGACAGGGGGCGTCATACGAGCAGTACTTC
cdr3_aa: CASSFHTRQGASYEQYF

v_call: TRBV3-1/TRBV3-2
d_call: .
j_call: TRBJ2-2
clone_size: .
cdr3_nt: TGTGCCAGCAGCCAGCTAGTTCCCACCGGGGAGCTGTTTTTT
cdr3_aa: CASSQLVPTGELFF

v_call: TRBV4-3
d_call: TRBD1
j_call: TRBJ1-2
clone_size: .
cdr3_nt: TGCGCCAGCAGCCCCTCCCGACAGGGCAACTATGGCTACACCTTC
cdr3_aa: CASSPSRQGNYGYTF

v_call: TRBV28
d_call: .
j_call: TRBJ2-5
clone_size: .
cdr3_nt: TGTGCCAGCAGTCCGCCCGGAGCCGCTGTTCATCAGTACTTC
cdr3_aa: CASSPPGAAVHQYF

v_call: TRBV5-1
d_call: TRBD2
j_call: TRBJ2-3
clone_size: .
cdr3_nt: TGCGCCAGCAGCTTGGAGCCCACTAGCGGCCTTGGCACAGATACGCAGTATTTT
cdr3_aa: CASSLEPTSGLGTDTQYF

v_call: TRBV6-5
d_call: .
j_call: TRBJ2-7
clone_size: .
cdr3_nt: TGTGCCAGCAGCCACCCGACTAGCTACGAGCAGTACTTC
cdr3_aa: CASSHPTSYEQYF

v_call: TRBV4-3
d_call: .
j_call: TRBJ1-6
clone_size: .
cdr3_nt: TGCGCCAGCAGCCAAGAACTCGGCGGGAGCTCCTATAATTCACCCCTCCACTTT
cdr3_aa: CASSQELGGSSYNSPLHF